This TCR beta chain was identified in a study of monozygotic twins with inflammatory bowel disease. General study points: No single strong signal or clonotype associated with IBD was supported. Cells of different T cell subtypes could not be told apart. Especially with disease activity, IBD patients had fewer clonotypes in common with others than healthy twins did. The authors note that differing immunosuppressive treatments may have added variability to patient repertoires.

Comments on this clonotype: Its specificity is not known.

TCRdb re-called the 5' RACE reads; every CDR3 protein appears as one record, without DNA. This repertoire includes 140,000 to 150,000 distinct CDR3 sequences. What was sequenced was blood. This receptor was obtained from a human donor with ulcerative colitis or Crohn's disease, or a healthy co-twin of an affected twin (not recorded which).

Here the CDR3 reads CATWGDRDAEAFF. This chain uses TRBV6-5 with TRBJ1-1; as DNA is missing, the TRBD1 call by TCRdb cannot be tested. Germline CDR1 reads MNHEY; CDR2 reads SVGAGI. This CDR3 comprises 13 residues.